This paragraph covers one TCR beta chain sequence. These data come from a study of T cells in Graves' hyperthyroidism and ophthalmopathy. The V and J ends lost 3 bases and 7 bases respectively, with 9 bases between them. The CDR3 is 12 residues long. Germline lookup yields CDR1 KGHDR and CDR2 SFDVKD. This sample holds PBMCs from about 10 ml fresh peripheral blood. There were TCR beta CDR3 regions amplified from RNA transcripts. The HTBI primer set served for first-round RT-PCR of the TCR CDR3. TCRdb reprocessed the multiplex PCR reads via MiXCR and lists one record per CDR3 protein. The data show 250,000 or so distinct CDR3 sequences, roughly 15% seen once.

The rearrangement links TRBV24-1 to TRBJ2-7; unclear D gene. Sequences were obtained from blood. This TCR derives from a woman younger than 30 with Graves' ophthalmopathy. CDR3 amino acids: CATSDPKGEQYF. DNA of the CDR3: TGTGCCACCAGTGATCCCAAGGGAGAGCAGTACTTC.